The 7 T cell receptor beta chains reported below all come from one sample, sequenced in a study of T cell repertoires in cytomegalovirus infection. TCRdb fed the reads into MiXCR, producing one record per CDR3 protein. This sample has 400,000 to 550,000 distinct CDR3 sequences; around 11% occur once, and the top ten carry about a tenth. The sample was PBMCs. These receptors all stem from a human donor in good health (CMV status not recorded). Some clones in this sample may be carry-over from other donors' samples.

This clonotype was observed a handful of times. The V call is TRBV12-3 or TRBV12-4, the J call TRBJ2-7; TRBD1 aligns across 8 bases. CDR3 length equals 15 residues. V lost 3 bases to trimming and J lost 6 bases; unmatched junction nucleotides: 10. CDR3 in DNA: TGTGCCAGCAGTTTGAACGGTCAGGGGGCCGTCGAGCAGTACTTC. Protein sequence: CASSLNGQGAVEQYF.

This clonotype was found many times. V and J are TRBV6-1 and TRBJ2-7; TRBD2 agrees at 7 bases. The CDR3 spans 14 residues. Trimming took 4 bases from V and 5 from J; bases not matched to a gene: 8. Per the germline V gene, CDR1 is MNHNS and CDR2 is SASEGT. The DNA of the CDR3 is TGTGCCAGCAGTGGGTCGGAGCGGGAAGACGAGCAGTACTTC. Protein product: CASSGSEREDEQYF.

This clonotype was observed at least ten times. The V call is TRBV5-4, the J call TRBJ1-1; 8 positions agree with TRBD1. CDR3 length: 14 residues. Germline CDR1 is SGHNT and CDR2 is YYREEE (reference sequence). V was pared by 5 bases and J by 7 bases, with 10 bases of the junction left unmatched. CDR3 sequence: CASSSIQGEVEAFF. The CDR3 DNA sequence: TGTGCCAGCAGTTCTATACAGGGGGAGGTTGAAGCTTTCTTT. The whole variable domain, filled in from reference TRBV5-4 and TRBJ1-1, reads ETGVTQSPTHLIKTRGQQVTLRCSSQSGHNTVSWYQQALGQGPQFIFQYYREEENGRGNFPPRFSGLQFPNYSSELNVNALELDDSALYLCASSSIQGEVEAFFGQGTRLTVV.

This clonotype was found many times. V usage is TRBV11-2 and J usage is TRBJ1-1; 7 bases agree with TRBD1. With 5 bases clipped from V and 0 bases from J, the junction kept 12 bases outside the gene matches. The CDR3 runs 17 residues. Germline lookup yields CDR1 SGHAT and CDR2 FQNNGV. The CDR3 reads CASSLIRDSPLNTEAFF. CDR3 nucleotide sequence: TGTGCCAGCAGCCTAATAAGGGACAGCCCTTTGAACACTGAAGCTTTCTTT.

The DNA of the CDR3 is TGCAGTGCCCGGGGGGGGAAGTTTGGCTACACCTTC. It specifies CSARGGKFGYTF. This chain joins TRBV20-1 and TRBJ1-2; D perhaps matches TRBD1 (5 bases). V was clipped by 6 bases and J by 7 bases, with 15 bases between them. The length of the CDR3 is 12 residues. CDR1 is DFQATT and CDR2 is SNEGSKA in the germline V gene (reference sequence).

V is TRBV7-9 and J is TRBJ2-7; D ambiguous. V lost 2 bases to trimming and J lost 0 bases, with 8 bases between them. There are 14 residues in the CDR3. The germline V gene encodes CDR1 SEHNR and CDR2 FQNEAQ (reference sequence). The DNA of the CDR3 is TGTGCCAGCAGCTTATCAGGTTACTCCTACGAGCAGTACTTC. Translation: CASSLSGYSYEQYF.

This clonotype was observed many times. This sequence joins TRBV20-1 and TRBJ2-1; TRBD2 matches 9 bases. Germline V gene sequence: CDR1 DFQATT, CDR2 SNEGSKA (reference sequence). This CDR3 is 16 amino acids long. The J segment lost 4 bases and the V segment lost 1 base, leaving 8 bases of the junction unmatched. The chain's CDR3 is CSARGSSGVNYNEQFF. DNA of the CDR3: TGCAGTGCTAGAGGGTCTAGCGGGGTAAATTACAATGAGCAGTTCTTC.